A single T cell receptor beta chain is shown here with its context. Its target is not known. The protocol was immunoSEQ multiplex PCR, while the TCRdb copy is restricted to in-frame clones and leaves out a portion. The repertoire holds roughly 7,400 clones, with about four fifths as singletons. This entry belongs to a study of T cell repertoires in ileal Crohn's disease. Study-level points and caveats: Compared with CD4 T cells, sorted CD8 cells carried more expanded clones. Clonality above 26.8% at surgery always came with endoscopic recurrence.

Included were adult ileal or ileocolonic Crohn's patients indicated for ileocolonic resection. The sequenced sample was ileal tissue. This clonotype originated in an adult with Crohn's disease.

CDR3 coding DNA: TGTGCCAGCAGTCGCGCCCGCAACTACGAGCAGTACTTC. This sequence encodes CASSRARNYEQYF. V usage is TRBV6-6 and J usage is TRBJ2-7; D is ambiguous. This CDR3 is built from 13 residues. The ends were cut back, 5 bases at V and 3 bases at J, with 11 bases in the middle. CDR1 is MNHNY, CDR2 SVGAGI, per germline (reference sequence).